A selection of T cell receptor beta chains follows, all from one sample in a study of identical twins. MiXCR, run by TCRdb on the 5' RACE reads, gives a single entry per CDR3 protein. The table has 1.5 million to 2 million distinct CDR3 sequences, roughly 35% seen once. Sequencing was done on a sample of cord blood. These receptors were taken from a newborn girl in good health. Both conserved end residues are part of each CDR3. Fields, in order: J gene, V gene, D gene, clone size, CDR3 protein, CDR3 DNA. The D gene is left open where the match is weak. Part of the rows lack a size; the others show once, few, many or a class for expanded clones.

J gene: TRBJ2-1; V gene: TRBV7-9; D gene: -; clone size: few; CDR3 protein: CASSLARKGYEQFF; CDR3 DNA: TGTGCCAGCAGCTTAGCGCGGAAGGGCTATGAGCAGTTCTTC
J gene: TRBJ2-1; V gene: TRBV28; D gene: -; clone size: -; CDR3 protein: CARSSGTVAYNEQFF; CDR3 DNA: TGTGCCAGAAGTTCCGGGACTGTGGCCTACAATGAGCAGTTCTTC
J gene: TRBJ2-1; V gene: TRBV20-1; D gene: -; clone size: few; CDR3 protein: CSASLVRSEQFF; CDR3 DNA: TGCAGTGCTAGTCTAGTTAGGAGTGAGCAGTTCTTC
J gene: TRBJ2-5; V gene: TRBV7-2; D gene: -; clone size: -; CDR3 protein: CASSPQLEYQETQYF; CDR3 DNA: TGTGCCAGCAGCCCCCAACTAGAGTACCAAGAGACCCAGTACTTC
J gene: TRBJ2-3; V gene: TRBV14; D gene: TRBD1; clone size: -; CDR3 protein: CASSPYRGISTDTQYF; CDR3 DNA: TGTGCCAGCAGCCCCTACAGGGGAATTAGCACAGATACGCAGTATTTT
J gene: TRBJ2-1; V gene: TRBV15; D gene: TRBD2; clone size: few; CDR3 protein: CATSRNIPEAGVQFF; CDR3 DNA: TGTGCCACCAGCAGAAACATCCCCGAAGCGGGAGTACAGTTCTTC
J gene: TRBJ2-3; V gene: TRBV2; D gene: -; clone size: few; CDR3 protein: CASSVRAASTDTQYF; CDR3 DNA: TGTGCCAGCAGTGTTCGAGCGGCTAGCACAGATACGCAGTATTTT
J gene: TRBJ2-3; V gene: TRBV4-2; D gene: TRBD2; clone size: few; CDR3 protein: CASSQDRASGTRTGDTQYF; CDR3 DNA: TGTGCCAGCAGCCAAGATCGGGCTAGCGGGACCAGAACAGGGGATACGCAGTATTTT
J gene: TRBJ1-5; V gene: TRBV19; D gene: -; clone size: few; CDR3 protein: CASSGTGIPSNQPQHF; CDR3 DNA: TGTGCCAGTAGTGGAACAGGGATACCTAGCAATCAGCCCCAGCATTTT
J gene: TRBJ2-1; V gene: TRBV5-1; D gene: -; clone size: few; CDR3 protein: CASRRGTGTYNEQFF; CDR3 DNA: TGCGCCAGCAGGCGGGGGACAGGTACTTACAATGAGCAGTTCTTC
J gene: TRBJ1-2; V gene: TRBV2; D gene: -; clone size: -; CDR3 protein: CATKQAPSNYGYTF; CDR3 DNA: TGTGCCACCAAACAGGCCCCCTCTAACTATGGCTACACCTTC
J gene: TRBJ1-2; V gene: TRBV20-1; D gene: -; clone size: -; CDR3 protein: CSARDNYGYIF; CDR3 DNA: TGCAGTGCCCGGGACAACTATGGCTACATCTTC
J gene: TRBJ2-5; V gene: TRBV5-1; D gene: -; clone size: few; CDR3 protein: CASSLDVRYQETQYF; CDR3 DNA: TGCGCCAGCAGCTTGGACGTCCGGTACCAAGAGACCCAGTACTTC
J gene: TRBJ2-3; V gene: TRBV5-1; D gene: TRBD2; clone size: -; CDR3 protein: CASSPKYSGTFTDTQSF; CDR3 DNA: TGCGCCAGCAGCCCGAAATATAGCGGGACCTTCACAGATACGCAGTCTTTT
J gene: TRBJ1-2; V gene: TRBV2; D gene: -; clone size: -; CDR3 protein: CASSEDPVPNYGYTF; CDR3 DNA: TGTGCCAGCAGTGAGGACCCGGTCCCTAACTATGGCTACACCTTC
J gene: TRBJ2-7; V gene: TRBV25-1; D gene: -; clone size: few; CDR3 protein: CASAVRGSEQYF; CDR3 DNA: TGTGCCAGCGCCGTCCGAGGGTCCGAGCAGTACTTC
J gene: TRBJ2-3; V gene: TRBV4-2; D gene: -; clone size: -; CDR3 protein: CASGQEPLDTQYF; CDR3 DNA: TGTGCCAGCGGCCAAGAGCCTCTAGATACGCAGTATTTT
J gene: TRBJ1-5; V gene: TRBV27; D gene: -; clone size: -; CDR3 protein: CASSKTGIPLKPQHF; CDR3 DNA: TGTGCCAGCAGTAAAACAGGGATTCCGCTCAAGCCCCAGCATTTT
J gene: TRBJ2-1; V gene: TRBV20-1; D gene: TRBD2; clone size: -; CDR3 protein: CSARVVGAGVPYNEQFF; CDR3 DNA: TGCAGTGCTAGAGTGGTCGGAGCGGGAGTCCCGTACAATGAGCAGTTCTTC
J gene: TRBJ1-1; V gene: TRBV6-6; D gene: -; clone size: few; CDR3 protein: CASTVDIWLLDTEAFF; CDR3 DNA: TGTGCCAGCACGGTCGACATATGGCTCTTGGACACTGAAGCTTTCTTT
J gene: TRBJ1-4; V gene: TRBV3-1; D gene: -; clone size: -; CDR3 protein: CASSQDWETTNEKLFF; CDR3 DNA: TGTGCCAGCAGCCAAGATTGGGAGACAACTAATGAAAAACTGTTTTTT
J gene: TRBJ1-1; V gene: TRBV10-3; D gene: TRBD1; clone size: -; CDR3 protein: CAISDPTGFETEAFF; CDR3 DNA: TGTGCCATCAGTGACCCGACAGGGTTTGAGACTGAAGCTTTCTTT
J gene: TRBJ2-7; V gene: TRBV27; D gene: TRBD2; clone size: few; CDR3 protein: CASSSASGYEQYF; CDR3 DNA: TGTGCCAGCAGTTCGGCTAGCGGCTACGAGCAGTACTTC
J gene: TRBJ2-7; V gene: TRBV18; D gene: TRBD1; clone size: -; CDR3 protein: CASSKRTGSYNEQYF; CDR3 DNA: TGTGCCAGCTCAAAAAGGACAGGGTCCTACAATGAGCAGTACTTC
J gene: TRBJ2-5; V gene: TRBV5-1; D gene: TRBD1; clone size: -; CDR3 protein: CASGDRDTKETQYF; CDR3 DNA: TGCGCCAGCGGAGACAGGGACACCAAAGAGACCCAGTACTTC
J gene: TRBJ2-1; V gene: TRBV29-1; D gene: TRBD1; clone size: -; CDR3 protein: CSVRRTGYNEQFF; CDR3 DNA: TGCAGCGTCCGTCGGACAGGTTACAATGAGCAGTTCTTC
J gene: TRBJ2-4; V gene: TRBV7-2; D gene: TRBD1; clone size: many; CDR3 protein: CASSFGTVKNIQYF; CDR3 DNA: TGTGCCAGCAGCTTCGGGACAGTCAAAAACATTCAGTACTTC
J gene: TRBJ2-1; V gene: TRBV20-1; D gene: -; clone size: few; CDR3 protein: CSASKPGYNEQFF; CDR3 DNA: TGCAGTGCTAGTAAACCGGGTTACAATGAGCAGTTCTTC
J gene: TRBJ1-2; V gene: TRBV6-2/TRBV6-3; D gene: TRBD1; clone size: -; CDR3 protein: CASIGPIGDRRPYGYTF; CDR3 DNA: TGTGCCAGCATCGGCCCAATTGGGGACAGACGGCCCTATGGCTACACCTTC
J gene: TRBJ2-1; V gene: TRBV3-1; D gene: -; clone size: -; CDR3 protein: CASSQAGLSYNEQFF; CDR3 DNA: TGTGCCAGCAGCCAAGCGGGACTCTCCTACAATGAGCAGTTCTTC
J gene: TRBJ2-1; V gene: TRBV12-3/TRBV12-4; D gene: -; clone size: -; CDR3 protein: CASMRIPDNEQFF; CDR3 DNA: TGTGCCAGCATGAGGATCCCCGACAATGAGCAGTTCTTC
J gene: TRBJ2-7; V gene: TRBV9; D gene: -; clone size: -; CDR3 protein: CASSVVSGGGRAHEQYF; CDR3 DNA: TGTGCCAGCAGCGTAGTTTCAGGGGGCGGGAGGGCCCATGAGCAGTACTTC
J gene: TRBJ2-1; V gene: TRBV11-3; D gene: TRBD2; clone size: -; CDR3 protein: CASSSTFPLAGGYNEQFF; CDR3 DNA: TGTGCCAGCAGCTCAACCTTTCCTTTAGCGGGAGGGTACAATGAGCAGTTCTTC
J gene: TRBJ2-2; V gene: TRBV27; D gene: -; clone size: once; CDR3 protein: CASSLSVSGELFF; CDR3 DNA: TGTGCCAGCAGTTTATCGGTTTCCGGGGAGCTGTTTTTT
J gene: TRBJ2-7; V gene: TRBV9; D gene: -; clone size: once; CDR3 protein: CASGRDFRNEQYF; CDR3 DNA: TGTGCCAGCGGCAGGGACTTTCGGAACGAGCAGTACTTC
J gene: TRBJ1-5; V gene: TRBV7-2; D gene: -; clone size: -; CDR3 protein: CASSSDGGSQPQHF; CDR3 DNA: TGTGCCAGCAGCTCCGACGGAGGGAGCCAGCCCCAGCATTTT
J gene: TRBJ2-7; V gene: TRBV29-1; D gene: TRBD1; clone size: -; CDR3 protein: CSVGGVGDRQSYEQYF; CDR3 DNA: TGCAGCGTTGGAGGGGTTGGGGACAGGCAGTCCTACGAGCAGTACTTC
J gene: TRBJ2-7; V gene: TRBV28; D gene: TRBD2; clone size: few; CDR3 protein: CASRAGRAFLAYEQYF; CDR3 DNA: TGTGCCTCGAGGGCCGGGAGGGCCTTCCTTGCGTACGAGCAGTACTTC
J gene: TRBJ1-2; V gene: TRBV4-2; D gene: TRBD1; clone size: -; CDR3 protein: CASSHHEQGQGYGYTF; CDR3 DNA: TGTGCCAGCAGCCACCATGAACAGGGGCAAGGCTATGGCTACACCTTC
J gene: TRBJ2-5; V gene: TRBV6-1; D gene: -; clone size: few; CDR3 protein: CASSGLTEVQETQYF; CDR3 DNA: TGTGCCAGCAGTGGTCTTACTGAGGTCCAAGAGACCCAGTACTTC
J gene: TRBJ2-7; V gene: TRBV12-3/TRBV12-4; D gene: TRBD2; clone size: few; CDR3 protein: CASRVGTSHEQYF; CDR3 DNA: TGTGCCAGCAGGGTGGGGACTAGCCACGAGCAGTACTTC
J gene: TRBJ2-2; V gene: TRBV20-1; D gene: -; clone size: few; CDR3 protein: CSARTTYRGELFF; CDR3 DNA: TGCAGTGCTAGGACGACCTACCGCGGGGAGCTGTTTTTT
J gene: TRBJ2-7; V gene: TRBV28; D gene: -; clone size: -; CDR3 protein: CASSPPTGTYEQYF; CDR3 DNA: TGTGCCAGCAGCCCACCGACAGGTACCTACGAGCAGTACTTC
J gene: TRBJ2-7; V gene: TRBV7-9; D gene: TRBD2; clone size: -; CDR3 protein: CASSYSGRISYNEQYF; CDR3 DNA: TGTGCCAGCAGCTATAGCGGGAGAATTTCCTACAATGAGCAGTACTTC
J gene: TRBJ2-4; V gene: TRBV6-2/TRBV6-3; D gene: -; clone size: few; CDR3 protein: CASSYPAGGDAKNIQYF; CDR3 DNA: TGTGCCAGCAGTTACCCGGCAGGGGGGGATGCCAAAAACATTCAGTACTTC
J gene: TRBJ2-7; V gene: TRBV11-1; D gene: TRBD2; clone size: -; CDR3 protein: CASSWTSETYEQYF; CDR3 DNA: TGTGCCAGCAGCTGGACTAGCGAAACTTACGAGCAGTACTTC
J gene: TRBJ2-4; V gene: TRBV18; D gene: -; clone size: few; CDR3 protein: CASSRYGEAKNIQYF; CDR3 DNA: TGTGCCAGCTCACGTTACGGGGAAGCCAAAAACATTCAGTACTTC
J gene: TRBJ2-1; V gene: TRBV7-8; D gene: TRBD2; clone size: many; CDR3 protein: CASSFGTMDEQFF; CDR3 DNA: TGTGCCAGCAGCTTCGGGACTATGGATGAGCAGTTCTTC
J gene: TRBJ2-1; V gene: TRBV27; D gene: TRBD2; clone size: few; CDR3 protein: CASSFLLAGGGLRYNEQFF; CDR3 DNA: TGTGCCAGCAGTTTCTTACTAGCGGGAGGAGGGTTACGCTACAATGAGCAGTTCTTC
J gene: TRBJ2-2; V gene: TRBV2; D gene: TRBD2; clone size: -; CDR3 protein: CASRGLAAPGELFF; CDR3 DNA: TGTGCCAGCAGGGGACTAGCGGCCCCCGGGGAGCTGTTTTTT
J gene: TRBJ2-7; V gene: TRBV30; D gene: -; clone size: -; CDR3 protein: CAWSVGGSSYEQYF; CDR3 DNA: TGTGCCTGGAGTGTAGGGGGTAGCTCCTACGAGCAGTACTTC
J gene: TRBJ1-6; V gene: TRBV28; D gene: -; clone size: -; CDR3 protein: CASSLPGGDSPLHF; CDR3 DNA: TGTGCCAGCAGTTTACCCGGGGGTGATTCACCCCTCCACTTT
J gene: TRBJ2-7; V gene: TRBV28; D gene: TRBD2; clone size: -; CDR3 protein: CASSSPGLARGSYEQYF; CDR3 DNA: TGTGCCAGCAGTTCGCCGGGACTAGCGAGAGGTTCCTACGAGCAGTACTTC
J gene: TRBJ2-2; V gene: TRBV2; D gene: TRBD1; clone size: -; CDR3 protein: CASSGRRQGAGELFF; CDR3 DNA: TGTGCCAGCAGCGGACGGAGACAGGGGGCCGGGGAGCTGTTTTTT